The rows below give T cell receptor beta chains drawn from one sample of a study of CD8 T cell repertoires and HIV-1 epitope variants. Measured with immunoSEQ multiplex PCR; TCRdb has only the in-frame clones, and not every one. The table has about 5,300 clones, more than 65% seen once; the top ten hold nearly 45%. These receptors have no identified antigens. The sequenced sample was cultured CD8+ T cells derived from PBMCs. Receptors were obtained from a male donor with HIV. CDR3s include the opening cysteine and the closing phenylalanine or tryptophan. D genes are given only for firm matches. Only some rows state a clone size, as once, few, many or a class for expanded clones.

d_gene	v_gene	abundance	len	j_gene	CDR3nt	CDR3aa
TRBD1	TRBV27	NA	15	TRBJ2-1	TGTGCCAGCAGCTTAGAAGGGACAGGCTACAATGAGCAGTTCTTC	CASSLEGTGYNEQFF
TRBD2	TRBV5-1	NA	16	TRBJ2-1	TGCGCCAGCAGCTCAACCGGGACTAGCGGATACAATGAGCAGTTCTTC	CASSSTGTSGYNEQFF
NA	TRBV21-1	NA	22	TRBJ2-1	TGTGCCAGCAGCAGGACGGGTAAACCGGGACTAGCTCTTTATAACTCCTACAATGAGCAGTTCTTC	CASSRTGKPGLALYNSYNEQFF
TRBD1	TRBV6-5	NA	15	TRBJ1-4	TGTGCCAGCAGTCACGGACAGGGCTTTCAGAGAAAACTGTTTTTT	CASSHGQGFQRKLFF
TRBD1	TRBV9	NA	13	TRBJ1-1	TGTGCCAGCAGCGTTGGAGGGACAGCTGAAGCTTTCTTT	CASSVGGTAEAFF
NA	TRBV2	NA	15	TRBJ2-7	TGTGCCAGCAGTGAATTAGATAGGAGCTCCTACGAGCAGTACTTC	CASSELDRSSYEQYF
TRBD1	TRBV10-2	NA	16	TRBJ1-3	TGCGCCAGATTCGACTTCGACAGGGTGGGGGGAAACACCATATATTTT	CARFDFDRVGGNTIYF
TRBD1	TRBV23-1	NA	12	TRBJ2-7	TGCGCCAGCAATACAGGGGTCTACGAGCAGTACTTC	CASNTGVYEQYF
NA	TRBV7-2	few	15	TRBJ2-1	TGTGCCAGCAGCATAACACCGGACTCCTACAATGAGCAGTTCTTC	CASSITPDSYNEQFF
TRBD1	TRBV6-6	NA	13	TRBJ2-7	TGTGCCAGCAGTTACCAGGGGGTGAACGAGCAGTACTTC	CASSYQGVNEQYF
NA	TRBV28	NA	15	TRBJ2-3	TGTGCCAGCAGACGCGGGACTTACTACACAGATACGCAGTATTTT	CASRRGTYYTDTQYF
TRBD1	TRBV7-8	few	18	TRBJ1-4	TGTGCCAGCAGCTTAAGGGACAGGGTAACGGCAACTAATGAAAAACTGTTTTTT	CASSLRDRVTATNEKLFF
TRBD1	TRBV6-5	NA	13	TRBJ2-7	TGTGCCAGCAGTCAGGACAGGCCCTACGAGCAGTACTTC	CASSQDRPYEQYF
NA	TRBV18	NA	12	TRBJ2-2	TGTGCCAGCTCACCACCGTCCGGGGAGCTGTTTTTT	CASSPPSGELFF
TRBD2	TRBV27	NA	15	TRBJ2-1	TGTGCCAGCAGTTCAGGCGGGAGTGCCTACAATGAGCAGTTCTTC	CASSSGGSAYNEQFF
NA	TRBV5-1	NA	14	TRBJ2-3	TGCGCCAGCAGCTTGGAGAAAGAAGGGGATACGCAGTATTTT	CASSLEKEGDTQYF
TRBD1	TRBV28	few	14	TRBJ1-1	TGTGCCAGCACAATGGACAGGGGAACTTCTGAAGCTTTCTTT	CASTMDRGTSEAFF
NA	TRBV6-5	NA	13	TRBJ2-7	TGTGCCAGCAGTTACTTCGGGGCCTACGAGCAGTACTTC	CASSYFGAYEQYF
NA	TRBV6-5	NA	14	TRBJ1-2	TGTGCCAGCAGCAGACCCGGGAGGTTGGATGGCTACACCTTC	CASSRPGRLDGYTF
NA	TRBV5-6	NA	15	TRBJ2-3	TGTGCCAGCAGTGGTACGGGAGCTTGGGCAGATACGCAGTATTTT	CASSGTGAWADTQYF
TRBD2	TRBV28	NA	15	TRBJ2-7	TGTGCCAGCGGTTTCGAGCGGGAGGTCTCCTACGAGCAGTACTTC	CASGFEREVSYEQYF
NA	TRBV5-4	NA	13	TRBJ2-1	TGTGCCAGCAGCTTGGGACAGTATAATGAGCAGTTCTTC	CASSLGQYNEQFF
NA	TRBV30	NA	12	TRBJ2-5	TGTGCCTGGAGTGTAATGGAAGAGACCCAGTACTTC	CAWSVMEETQYF
TRBD1	TRBV19	NA	14	TRBJ1-1	TGTGCCAGTAGTATCGGCAGGGGGGACACTGAAGCTTTCTTT	CASSIGRGDTEAFF
NA	TRBV14	NA	15	TRBJ1-2	TGTGCCAGCAGCCAAGATGAGGGGGGTTACTATGGCTACACCTTC	CASSQDEGGYYGYTF
NA	TRBV5-6	few	12	TRBJ2-2	TGTGCCAGCAGCTTGTTTACCGGGGAGCTGTTTTTT	CASSLFTGELFF
NA	TRBV29-1	NA	12	TRBJ1-2	TGCAGCGTTGTGGGGGTGAACTATGGCTACACCTTC	CSVVGVNYGYTF
TRBD1	TRBV28	NA	16	TRBJ1-5	TGTGCCAGCAGCCTCCTCCTGGACAGGGGGGATCAGCCCCAGCATTTT	CASSLLLDRGDQPQHF
NA	TRBV4-2	large	12	TRBJ1-1	TGTGCCAGCAGCCAAGTGAACACTGAAGCTTTCTTT	CASSQVNTEAFF